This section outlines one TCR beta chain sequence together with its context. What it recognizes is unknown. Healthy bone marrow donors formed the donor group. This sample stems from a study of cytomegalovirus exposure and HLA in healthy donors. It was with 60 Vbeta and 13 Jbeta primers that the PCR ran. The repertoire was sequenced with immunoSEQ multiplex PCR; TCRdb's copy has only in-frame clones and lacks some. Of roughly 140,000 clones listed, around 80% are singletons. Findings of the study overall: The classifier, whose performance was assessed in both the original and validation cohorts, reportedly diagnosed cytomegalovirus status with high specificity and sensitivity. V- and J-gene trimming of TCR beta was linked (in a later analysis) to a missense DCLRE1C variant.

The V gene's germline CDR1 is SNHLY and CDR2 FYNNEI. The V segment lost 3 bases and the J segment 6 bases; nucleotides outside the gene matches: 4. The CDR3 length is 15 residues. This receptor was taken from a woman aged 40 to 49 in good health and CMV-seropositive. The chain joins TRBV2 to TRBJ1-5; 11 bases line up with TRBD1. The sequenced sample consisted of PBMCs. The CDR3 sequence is CASSDGTGGGQPQHF. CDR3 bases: TGTGCCAGCAGTGACGGGACAGGGGGAGGTCAGCCCCAGCATTTT.